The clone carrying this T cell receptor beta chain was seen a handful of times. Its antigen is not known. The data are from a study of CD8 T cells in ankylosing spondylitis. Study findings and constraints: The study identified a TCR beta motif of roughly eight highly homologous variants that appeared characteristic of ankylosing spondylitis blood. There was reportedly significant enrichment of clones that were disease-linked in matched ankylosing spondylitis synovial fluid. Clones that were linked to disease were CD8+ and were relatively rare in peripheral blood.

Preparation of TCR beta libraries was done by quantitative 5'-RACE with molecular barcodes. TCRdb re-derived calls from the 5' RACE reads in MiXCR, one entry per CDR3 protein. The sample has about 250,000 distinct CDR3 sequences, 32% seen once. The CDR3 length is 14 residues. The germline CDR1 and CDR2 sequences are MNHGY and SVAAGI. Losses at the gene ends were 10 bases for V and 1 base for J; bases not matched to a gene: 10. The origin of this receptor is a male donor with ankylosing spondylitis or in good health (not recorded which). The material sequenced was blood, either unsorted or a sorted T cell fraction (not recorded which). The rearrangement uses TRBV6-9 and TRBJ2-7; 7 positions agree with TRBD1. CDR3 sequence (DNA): TGTGCCACCAGAAGTGGGGACAGATCCTACGAGCAGTACTTC. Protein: CATRSGDRSYEQYF.